This T cell receptor beta chain was recorded in a study of blood T cell repertoires in COVID-19. The wider study: T cells, B-cell-depleted T cells, or PBMCs provided the cDNA or gDNA that served as material.

Profiled with immunoSEQ multiplex PCR; TCRdb holds only in-frame clones, not every one. The sample contains some 190,000 clones, 76% of which appear only once. Germline V gene data show CDR1 as KGHDR and CDR2 as SFDVKD. This CDR3 has 13 amino acids. V lost 4 bases, J lost 5 bases, and 10 bases lay in between. The rearrangement joins TRBV24-1 to TRBJ1-1; TRBD1 is a possible D gene (5 bases). Sequencing was done on a sample of PBMCs or T cells enriched from blood (not recorded which). The receptor was isolated from a woman in her forties or fifties with acute COVID-19. Here the CDR3 DNA reads TGTGCCACCAGTGACCGACCAGGGACTGAAGCTTTCTTT. It yields the protein CATSDRPGTEAFF.